The 32 T cell receptor beta chains listed next were all sequenced from one sample in a study of blood T cell repertoires in COVID-19. The method was immunoSEQ multiplex PCR; TCRdb's version includes in-frame clones alone and lacks a portion of them. This table holds just under 350,000 clones, 87% found once. Sequencing was done on a sample of peripheral blood. These receptors were taken from a woman between 45 and 65 years old with COVID-19, enrolled during active disease.

V is TRBV14 and J is TRBJ2-5, with 8 positions matching TRBD1. Germline V gene sequence: CDR1 SGHDN, CDR2 FVKESK. The V gene end was trimmed by 5 bases and the J gene end by 4 bases; junction bases not matched to a gene: 6. This CDR3 has 14 residues. CDR3 loop: CASSWTGYRETQYF. The CDR3 DNA reads as TGTGCCAGCAGCTGGACAGGGTACCGAGAGACCCAGTACTTC.

The chain has TRBV10-2 and TRBJ2-1, with D possibly matching TRBD2 (6 bases). The CDR3 is made up of 16 amino acids. Trimming took 7 bases from V and 4 from J, leaving 20 bases between them. CDR1 and CDR2 from the germline V gene are WSHSY and SAAADI. In nucleotides, the CDR3 is TGCGCCAGCACTTCAGATGGGGCGGGGTTATACAATGAGCAGTTCTTC. Its protein product is CASTSDGAGLYNEQFF.

The chain carries TRBV12-3 or TRBV12-4 and TRBJ1-4, with D possibly TRBD1 on 5 matching bases. The V end was cut by 8 bases, the J end by 8 bases, with 15 bases between. The CDR3 has 13 amino acids. CDR3 bases: TGTGCCAGCGGGTCAGGGTTGGGGGAAAAACTGTTTTTT. Amino acids: CASGSGLGEKLFF.

Note on this clone: This sample includes further DNA sequences coding for the same CDR3. J is TRBJ2-3 and V is TRBV5-1; 14 bases align to TRBD2. The CDR3 spans 16 residues. V shed 4 bases, J shed 3 bases, and the junction held 4 bases outside the gene matches. Looked up from germline, CDR1 is SGHRS and CDR2 is YFSETQ. This CDR3 reads CASSGTSGRGTDTQYF. The CDR3 DNA reads TGCGCCAGCAGCGGGACTAGCGGGAGAGGAACAGATACGCAGTATTTT.

The CDR3 reads CATSGGVNQPQHF. DNA of the CDR3: TGTGCCACCAGCGGCGGAGTGAATCAGCCCCAGCATTTT. The rearrangement uses TRBV15 and TRBJ1-5; D gene uncertain. The CDR3 covers 13 residues. V lost 5 bases and J lost 4, with 9 bases in between. CDR1 and CDR2 from the germline V gene are LNHNV and YYDKDF (reference sequence).

The CDR3 nucleotides read TGTGCCACCAGTGATCCAACAGGCTTCTCCGCAGGTGAGCAGTTCTTC. It is translated as CATSDPTGFSAGEQFF. The chain combines TRBV24-1 with TRBJ2-1, with a tentative D call TRBD1 (5 bases). The V gene's germline CDR1 is KGHDR and CDR2 SFDVKD. V gave up 3 bases and J gave up 9 bases, with 20 bases separating them. The CDR3 runs 16 residues.

The chain recombines TRBV19 with TRBJ2-3, with TRBD2 as a possible D gene (6 bases). V was trimmed by 3 bases and J by 2 bases, leaving 18 bases between them. This CDR3 is built from 17 residues. From germline, CDR1 is LNHDA and CDR2 SQIVND (reference sequence). CDR3 sequence reads: CASSMGPGGGYTDTQYF. The CDR3, as DNA: TGTGCCAGTAGTATGGGCCCGGGCGGAGGGTACACAGATACGCAGTATTTT.

J is TRBJ1-6 and V is TRBV6-5; no firm D call. The CDR3 covers 15 residues. Trimming left V 5 bases short and J 2 bases short, with 10 bases between. Per germline, CDR1 MNHEY and CDR2 SVGAGI. This chain's CDR3 is CASSNRRTYNSPLHF. The CDR3 nucleotides are TGTGCCAGCAGTAATAGGAGGACCTATAATTCACCCCTCCACTTT.

This chain links TRBV24-1 with TRBJ2-2, with 7 bases lining up with TRBD1. CDR1 is KGHDR, CDR2 SFDVKD, per germline. This CDR3 has 15 residues. V shed 9 bases, J shed 0 bases, and the junction held 6 bases outside the gene matches. The CDR3 protein is CATGRDRANTGELFF. The CDR3 coding sequence is TGTGCCACCGGACGAGACAGGGCGAACACCGGGGAGCTGTTTTTT.

The chain links TRBV7-9 to TRBJ1-4, with TRBD1 identical over 11 bases. Germline CDR1 and CDR2: SEHNR and FQNEAQ (reference sequence). The CDR3 has 14 residues. Unmatched junction bases numbered 2, after V lost 3 bases and J lost 8 bases. The CDR3 reads CASSLGQGEEKLFF. In nucleotides, the CDR3 is TGTGCCAGCAGCTTGGGACAGGGGGAAGAAAAACTGTTTTTT.

V usage is TRBV5-6 and J usage is TRBJ1-5; possibly TRBD1 for D (5 bases). Germline V CDR1 and CDR2: SGHDT, YYEEEE. Trimming took off 1 base at V and 3 bases at J, with 14 bases between the two ends. The CDR3 is 16 residues long. CDR3 in amino acids: CASSLLGLANNQPQHF. The CDR3 DNA follows: TGTGCCAGCAGCTTGTTGGGGCTGGCCAACAATCAGCCCCAGCATTTT.

This CDR3 reads CASSRLAVLSYEQYF. The CDR3 DNA follows: TGTGCCAGCAGCCGTCTAGCGGTCCTCTCCTACGAGCAGTACTTC. This chain connects TRBV6-2 or TRBV6-3 to TRBJ2-7; 7 bases agree with TRBD2. J gave up 0 bases and V 6 bases, and 8 bases lay outside the gene matches. CDR3 size: 15 residues. Germline V gene data show CDR1 as MNHEY and CDR2 as SVGEGT.

This clone was seen a few times. The genes are TRBV7-2 and TRBJ1-2; perhaps TRBD1 as D (6 bases). Trimming pared 5 bases from V and 7 bases from J, leaving 14 bases between. Germline CDR1 SGHTA, CDR2 FQGNSA. CDR3 size: 13 residues. CDR3 protein: CASSPRGGFGYTF. Written as DNA, the CDR3 is TGTGCCAGCAGCCCCCGCGGGGGCTTTGGCTACACCTTC.

As concerns this clone: Other DNA sequences in the sample encode the same CDR3. CDR3 protein: CASSDRVNTEAFF. For the CDR3, the DNA is TGTGCCAGTAGCGACAGGGTGAACACTGAAGCTTTCTTT. The rearrangement links TRBV19 to TRBJ1-1; 7 positions agree with TRBD1. This CDR3 is 13 amino acids long. Germline loops: CDR1 LNHDA, CDR2 SQIVND (reference sequence). The ends lost 6 bases at V and 0 bases at J; junction bases unmatched: 1.

This sequence joins TRBV4-3 and TRBJ2-1, with D maybe TRBD2 (6 bases). This CDR3 has 13 residues. The V end lost 0 bases, the J end lost 6 bases, and 6 bases lay between the germline ends. The germline V gene has CDR1 LGHNA and CDR2 YSLEER. The CDR3 protein is CASSQDSGNEQFF. In DNA form, the CDR3 reads TGCGCCAGCAGCCAAGATAGCGGCAATGAGCAGTTCTTC.

V gene TRBV27 combines with J gene TRBJ1-5, with TRBD1 matching over 8 bases. CDR3 size: 17 residues. The V gene's germline CDR1 is MNHEY and CDR2 SMNVEV (reference sequence). V trimming: 5 bases; J trimming: 9 bases; junction bases outside the gene matches: 18. The CDR3 nucleotides are TGTGCCAGCAGTCTTTACGGTCGGGACAGGTCGATTCGGCCCCAGCATTTT. Residues: CASSLYGRDRSIRPQHF.

This clone was found once. The V gene is TRBV7-2, the J gene TRBJ2-6; 9 bases are a match to TRBD1. Losses at the gene ends were 2 bases for V and 2 bases for J; bases not matched to a gene: 4. Germline values: CDR1 SGHTA, CDR2 FQGNSA. The CDR3 has 17 residues. CDR3 in DNA: TGTGCCAGCAGCTTAAATGGACAGGGGACTGGGGCCAACGTCCTGACTTTC. Its protein is CASSLNGQGTGANVLTF.

As for this clone: The identical CDR3 is also encoded by other nucleotide sequences in the sample. The rearrangement uses TRBV30 and TRBJ2-1; TRBD2 might be the D (6 bases). Germline CDR1 reads GTSNPN; CDR2 reads SVGIG (reference sequence). This CDR3 region has 15 residues. Trimming pared 0 bases from V and 0 bases from J, leaving 9 bases between. The CDR3 sequence is CAWSVSGSSYNEQFF. CDR3 DNA sequence: TGTGCCTGGAGTGTTTCCGGGAGCTCCTACAATGAGCAGTTCTTC.

J is TRBJ2-3 and V is TRBV9; 8 positions match TRBD1. The CDR3 runs 16 residues. Germline CDR1 and CDR2: SGDLS and YYNGEE. The V and J ends lost 3 bases and 1 base, in that order; junction bases with no gene match: 7. CDR3 coding DNA: TGTGCCAGCAGCGGCATCAGGGGGCTTCGCACAGATACGCAGTATTTT. Amino acid sequence: CASSGIRGLRTDTQYF.

This rearrangement joins TRBV7-8 to TRBJ1-5; 10 nucleotides agree with TRBD1. J gave up 5 bases and V 1 base, and 11 bases lay outside the gene matches. The germline V gene has CDR1 SGHVS and CDR2 FQNEAQ. This CDR3 comprises 18 residues. CDR3 protein: CASSLGRVTGGPHQPQHF. Written as DNA, the CDR3 is TGTGCCAGCAGCTTAGGGAGGGTGACAGGGGGCCCCCATCAGCCCCAGCATTTT.

The chain is built from TRBV30 and TRBJ1-2; D unresolved. This CDR3 comprises 11 residues. CDR1 and CDR2 (germline): GTSNPN, SVGIG (reference sequence). V lost 3 bases and J 6 bases, leaving 8 bases between the germline ends. The DNA of the CDR3 is TGTGCCTGGAGCCAGACTCATGGCTACACCTTC. Its protein is CAWSQTHGYTF.

The chain is built from TRBV7-9 and TRBJ2-3; the match to TRBD1 covers 9 bases. J gave up 2 bases and V 1 base, and 10 bases lay outside the gene matches. CDR1 SEHNR and CDR2 FQNEAQ come from the germline V gene (reference sequence). This CDR3 has 18 amino acids. The DNA for the CDR3 is TGTGCCAGCAGCTTAGGGACAGGGGCCACCAGAACCACAGATACGCAGTATTTT. This translates into CASSLGTGATRTTDTQYF.

Here the CDR3 reads CASSQDTGPGEKLFF. CDR3 bases: TGCGCCAGCAGCCAAGACACAGGGCCGGGGGAAAAACTGTTTTTT. The J gene is TRBJ1-4, the V gene TRBV4-3; perhaps TRBD1 as D (6 bases). Trimming stripped 0 bases from V and 8 bases from J, with 13 bases between. CDR3 length: 15 amino acids. Germline CDR1 is LGHNA and CDR2 is YSLEER.

This clone was detected only once. Written as DNA, the CDR3 is TGTGCCAGCAGTTACGGGGCAGTTAGGCGCAATCAGCCCCAGCATTTT. It yields the protein CASSYGAVRRNQPQHF. The rearrangement uses TRBV6-2 or TRBV6-3 and TRBJ1-5, with a possible D match to TRBD1 (5 bases). With 2 bases removed from V and 2 bases from J, the gap between germline ends came to 13 bases. The CDR3 has 16 amino acids. Per germline, CDR1 MNHEY and CDR2 SVGEGT.

The chain links TRBV15 to TRBJ1-5, with a weak D call TRBD1 (5 bases). Trimming pared 7 bases from V and 5 bases from J, leaving 18 bases between. CDR1 is LNHNV, CDR2 YYDKDF, per germline (reference sequence). The CDR3 totals 15 residues. CDR3 in amino acids: CATTERGGPHQPQHF. The CDR3 DNA reads as TGTGCCACCACAGAGCGGGGCGGGCCGCATCAGCCCCAGCATTTT. Full variable domain (missing parts from reference TRBV15 and TRBJ1-5): DAMVIQNPRYQVTQFGKPVTLSCSQTLNHNVMYWYQQKSSQAPKLLFHYYDKDFNNEADTPDNFQSRRPNTSFCFLDIRSPGLGDTAMYLCATTERGGPHQPQHFGDGTRLSIL.

The chain couples TRBV5-1 to TRBJ2-3; D remains ambiguous. Trimming left V 1 base short and J 4 bases short, with 4 bases between. The CDR3 is 12 amino acids. Germline V lookup: CDR1 SGHRS, CDR2 YFSETQ. This chain's CDR3 is CASSLFADTQYF. The CDR3 DNA follows: TGCGCCAGCAGCTTGTTCGCAGATACGCAGTATTTT.

The CDR3 loop is CASSRKKDRLNEKLFF. The CDR3 nucleotides read TGTGCCAGCTCACGAAAAAAGGACAGGTTAAATGAAAAACTGTTTTTT. This chain links TRBV18 with TRBJ1-4; TRBD1 aligns across 7 bases. V lost 4 bases and J lost 5; bases outside the gene matches: 10. Germline V gene data show CDR1 as KGHSH and CDR2 as LQKENI. This CDR3 spans 16 amino acids. Variable domain in full (rest from reference TRBV18 and TRBJ1-4): NAGVMQNPRHLVRRRGQEARLRCSPMKGHSHVYWYRQLPEEGLKFMVYLQKENIIDESGMPKERFSAEFPKEGPSILRIQQVVRGDSAAYFCASSRKKDRLNEKLFFGSGTQLSVL.

J is TRBJ2-7 and V is TRBV15, with TRBD1 identical over 7 bases. Trimming cost V 2 bases and J 5 bases; bases outside gene matches: 15. Germline V gene lookup returns CDR1 LNHNV and CDR2 YYDKDF (reference sequence). The CDR3 consists of 17 residues. The CDR3 coding sequence is TGTGCCACCAGCAGACCCCCGGCAGGGGGTCGTTCCGACGAGCAGTACTTC. Its protein product is CATSRPPAGGRSDEQYF.

The chain carries TRBV7-6 and TRBJ2-3, with 13 positions matching TRBD2. CDR3 size: 20 residues. Trimming removed 1 base from V and 1 base from J; junction bases left unmatched: 11. Germline CDR1 reads SGHVS; CDR2 reads FNYEAQ. CDR3 in amino acids: CASSLDPLAGGPLGTDTQYF. The CDR3 nucleotides read TGTGCCAGCAGCTTAGATCCACTAGCGGGAGGGCCTCTAGGCACAGATACGCAGTATTTT.

V usage is TRBV6-5 and J usage is TRBJ1-5, with D possibly TRBD1 on 5 matching bases. This CDR3 contains 14 residues. Germline V CDR1 and CDR2: MNHEY, SVGAGI. Trimming shortened V by 7 bases and J by 1 base, and 11 bases separated the two germline ends. The CDR3 region has the DNA TGTGCCAGCACTGGAGGGGTCAGCAATCAGCCCCAGCATTTT. Its protein is CASTGGVSNQPQHF.

V gene TRBV9 combines with J gene TRBJ2-7; D is unresolved. CDR1 and CDR2 (germline): SGDLS, YYNGEE. V lost 9 bases and J 3 bases, leaving 7 bases between the germline ends. This CDR3 contains 10 residues. CDR3 region: CAIKHYEQYF. The CDR3 DNA sequence: TGTGCCATCAAGCACTACGAGCAGTACTTC.

The chain has TRBV11-2 and TRBJ1-1; no clear D. Germline V gene data show CDR1 as SGHAT and CDR2 as FQNNGV. This CDR3 spans 14 amino acids. V was cut by 2 bases and J by 4 bases, with 11 bases left in between. The DNA of the CDR3 is TGTGCCAGCAGCTTATTCCCCGCGAGCACTGAAGCTTTCTTT. As protein: CASSLFPASTEAFF.